This T cell receptor (beta chain) was captured by sequencing in a study of CD8+ T cells in alopecia areata. The sample's treatment: oral pan-JAK inhibitor, 5-10 mg twice daily. CDR1 and CDR2 (germline): SNHLY, FYNNEI. V gave up 4 bases and J gave up 3 bases, with 10 bases separating them. The length of the CDR3 is 13 residues. Reverse transcribed after extraction, RNA yielded cDNA as the sequencing template. Data came from immunoSEQ multiplex PCR; TCRdb stores just in-frame clones and leaves some out. This sample has 200,000 to 250,000 clones, with around 66% found just once. V and J are TRBV2 and TRBJ2-7; maybe TRBD2 (6 bases). This TCR derives from a human donor with alopecia areata. The sample in question was CD4+ T cells sorted from blood, obtained at week 4, from a patient treated with tofacitinib. The CDR3 spells CASSVQGLYEQYF. As DNA, the CDR3 is TGTGCCAGCAGTGTGCAGGGACTCTACGAGCAGTACTTC.